This is a list of T cell receptor beta chains from one sample in a study of T-cell memory formation after mild COVID-19. Using its own MiXCR run on the 5' RACE reads, TCRdb lists one record per CDR3 protein. The table includes around 200,000 distinct CDR3 sequences, about 27% detected once. The source material was PBMCs or a T cell subset sorted from them (not recorded which). The receptor set was obtained from an adult woman who had mild COVID-19 (a few samples of this study predate the infection). Cell type and time point are not known. Both conserved end residues are part of each CDR3. A D gene is named only where the DNA matches it firmly. Expanded clones are given a class, and other clones once, few, many or no size at all.

CDR3 protein,CDR3 DNA,clone size,J gene,CDR3 length,D gene,V gene
CASSLQGADTEAFF,TGCGCCAGCAGCTTACAGGGGGCGGACACTGAAGCTTTCTTT,.,TRBJ1-1,14,TRBD1,TRBV5-1
CASSIKGGPHAQHF,TGTGCCAGTAGTATCAAGGGGGGCCCCCACGCCCAGCATTTT,.,TRBJ1-5,14,.,TRBV19
CATSDGSSSDTQYF,TGTGCCACCAGTGATGGGTCGTCTAGCGATACGCAGTATTTT,few,TRBJ2-3,14,.,TRBV24-1
CASSLRTDYNEQFF,TGTGCCAGCAGCCTAAGGACAGACTACAATGAGCAGTTCTTC,.,TRBJ2-1,14,.,TRBV7-9
CSAERGLAGGYEQYF,TGCAGTGCTGAAAGGGGACTAGCGGGGGGGTACGAGCAGTACTTC,.,TRBJ2-7,15,TRBD2,TRBV20-1
CSVVGTEAFF,TGCAGCGTAGTAGGCACTGAAGCTTTCTTT,.,TRBJ1-1,10,.,TRBV29-1
CASTFSQGQGYTF,TGTGCCAGCACCTTCTCTCAGGGTCAAGGCTACACCTTC,many,TRBJ1-2,13,.,TRBV7-9
CAWGRIAHDTQYF,TGTGCCTGGGGTCGGATAGCGCATGATACGCAGTATTTT,.,TRBJ2-3,13,.,TRBV30
CASSLMNYEQYF,TGTGCCAGCAGCTTAATGAACTACGAGCAGTACTTC,.,TRBJ2-7,12,.,TRBV7-9
CASSYDRMNTEAFF,TGTGCCAGCAGCTACGACAGGATGAACACTGAAGCTTTCTTT,.,TRBJ1-1,14,.,TRBV5-6
CASTTVSSYEQYF,TGTGCCAGTACGACAGTTAGCTCCTACGAGCAGTACTTC,few,TRBJ2-7,13,.,TRBV7-9
CASSPGLAGGTNTGELFF,TGTGCCAGCTCACCGGGACTAGCGGGAGGAACGAACACCGGGGAGCTGTTTTTT,.,TRBJ2-2,18,TRBD2,TRBV18
CATRPSTGQSTDTQYF,TGTGCCACCAGGCCGTCTACGGGCCAAAGCACAGATACGCAGTATTTT,.,TRBJ2-3,16,.,TRBV24-1
CASSYQTGRNEKLFF,TGTGCCAGCAGTTACCAGACAGGCCGTAATGAAAAACTGTTTTTT,.,TRBJ1-4,15,.,TRBV6-5
CASSLGLDERTDTQYF,TGCGCCAGCAGCTTAGGACTAGACGAGCGCACAGATACGCAGTATTTT,.,TRBJ2-3,16,TRBD2,TRBV5-1
CATSGVCHTEAFF,TGTGCCACCAGTGGGGTATGTCACACTGAAGCTTTCTTT,few,TRBJ1-1,13,.,TRBV24-1
CASSLGPSWGSGTDTQYF,TGTGCCAGCAGCTTAGGCCCCTCTTGGGGGTCGGGCACAGATACGCAGTATTTT,few,TRBJ2-3,18,.,TRBV7-2
CASSFSGGANEQFF,TGTGCCAGCAGTTTTAGCGGGGGGGCAAATGAGCAGTTCTTC,.,TRBJ2-1,14,TRBD2,TRBV12-3/TRBV12-4
CSAKAAYSYEQYF,TGCAGTGCAAAAGCGGCGTACTCCTACGAGCAGTACTTC,.,TRBJ2-7,13,.,TRBV20-1
CATSDPSTRGTDTQYF,TGTGCCACCAGTGATCCCTCTACTCGTGGCACAGATACGCAGTATTTT,.,TRBJ2-3,16,.,TRBV24-1
CAWRRTGGISNQPQHF,TGTGCCTGGAGAAGGACAGGGGGGATAAGCAATCAGCCCCAGCATTTT,.,TRBJ1-5,16,TRBD1,TRBV30
CATSDYEVHEQFF,TGTGCCACCAGTGATTATGAGGTCCATGAGCAGTTCTTC,.,TRBJ2-1,13,.,TRBV24-1
CASSPMGTGNTEAFF,TGTGCCAGCTCACCAATGGGGACAGGAAACACTGAAGCTTTCTTT,.,TRBJ1-1,15,TRBD1,TRBV18
CASSTLRLDGPDTQYF,TGTGCCAGCAGCACTCTCCGACTTGATGGCCCAGATACGCAGTATTTT,once,TRBJ2-3,16,.,TRBV12-3/TRBV12-4
CASSYGGMGNYGYTF,TGTGCCAGCAGTTACGGGGGGATGGGGAACTATGGCTACACCTTC,few,TRBJ1-2,15,.,TRBV6-5
CASSPGRPGTGELFF,TGCGCCAGCAGCCCGGGCCGTCCGGGCACCGGGGAGCTGTTTTTT,.,TRBJ2-2,15,.,TRBV5-1
CASSLTPSGSRAFSTDTQYF,TGTGCCAGCAGCTTAACGCCTAGCGGGAGTCGGGCCTTCTCCACAGATACGCAGTATTTT,.,TRBJ2-3,20,TRBD2,TRBV7-2
CASSPVGSDTQYF,TGTGCCAGCAGCCCGGTGGGGTCAGATACGCAGTATTTT,once,TRBJ2-3,13,.,TRBV12-3/TRBV12-4
CASSSSWGRKTQYF,TGTGCCAGCAGCTCGAGCTGGGGTCGGAAGACCCAGTACTTC,.,TRBJ2-5,14,.,TRBV5-5